This TCR beta chain was retrieved from a study of human T cells and chemical hapten exposure. Time point meaning: patch test 1, 2 weeks after DPC sensitization. The treatment was: therapeutic diphenylcyclopropenone sensitization with weekly scalp DPC. This clonotype came up many times. In the library, unique molecular identifiers were attached to individual cDNA molecules. Per the original data handling: Samples held a median of around 96,000 TCRs, range about 20,000–690,600. From the RACE reads, TCRdb called clonotypes with MiXCR, one entry per CDR3 protein. These V and J calls derive from TCRdb rather than the authors' analysis. Of 380,000 or so distinct CDR3 sequences in the sample, roughly 5% were seen once. The CDR3 runs 17 residues. Germline values: CDR1 MNHGY, CDR2 SAAAGT. The V gene lost 5 bases and the J gene lost 4 bases, with 20 bases spanning the gap.

The source of this sequence is a woman aged 45-65 years with alopecia areata. Some clones in this sample may be carry-over from other donors' samples. The sample was whole blood, taken in connection with sensitization to the hapten diphenylcyclopropenone (DPC). The V and J genes are TRBV6-8 and TRBJ2-2, with a possible D match to TRBD2 (5 bases). For the CDR3, the DNA is TGTGCCAGCAGTCTGCGTCCGGGCTTACGGGGCACCGGGGAGCTGTTTTTT. Translation: CASSLRPGLRGTGELFF.